The 19 T cell receptor beta chains in this list originate from one sample, sequenced in a study of T cell repertoires in cytomegalovirus infection. TCRdb independently ran MiXCR on the reads; one entry per CDR3 protein. The sample lists around 740,000 distinct CDR3 sequences, under 40% seen once, with 2.8% in the top ten. The sample was PBMCs. The receptors come from a human donor in good health (CMV status not recorded). Some clones in this sample may be carry-over from other donors' samples.

This chain joins TRBV4-1 and TRBJ2-7; 10 bases map to TRBD2. Germline CDR1 is MGHRA and CDR2 is YSYEKL. The length of the CDR3 is 16 residues. With V trimmed by 4 bases and J by 0 bases, 6 bases remained unmatched. CDR3 nucleotide sequence: TGCGCCAGCAGCCTGATACCTAGCGGGGGCTCCTACGAGCAGTACTTC. This codes for CASSLIPSGGSYEQYF.

This clonotype turned up a few times. V gene TRBV7-6 combines with J gene TRBJ2-5; perhaps TRBD2 as D (5 bases). CDR3 length: 13 amino acids. V dropped 3 bases and J dropped 7 bases, with 12 bases sitting between them. Germline V CDR1 and CDR2: SGHVS, FNYEAQ. This CDR3 is CASSLDSTATQYF. The DNA for the CDR3 is TGTGCCAGCAGCTTGGACTCCACGGCGACCCAGTACTTC.

A note on this clonotype: A read error may produce the germline difference seen at one junction end. This chain connects TRBV7-2 to TRBJ1-5; tentative D call: TRBD1 (5 bases). The CDR3 totals 16 residues. Per the germline V gene, CDR1 is SGHTA and CDR2 is FQGNSA. CDR3 sequence reads: CASSLPGYGSNQSQHF. CDR3 in DNA: TGTGCCAGCAGCTTACCAGGGTATGGGAGCAATCAGTCCCAGCATTTT. The full variable domain, completed using reference TRBV7-2 and TRBJ1-5, is GAGVSQSPSNKVTEKGKDVELRCDPISGHTALYWYRQSLGQGLEFLIYFQGNSAPDKSGLPSDRFSAERTGGSVSTLTIQRTQQEDSAVYLCASSLPGYGSNQSQHFGDGTRLSIL.

The CDR3: CASSRAEAHIQYF. DNA for the CDR3: TGTGCCAGCAGCCGGGCCGAGGCCCACATTCAGTACTTC. V is TRBV5-5 and J is TRBJ2-4, with D unresolved. The CDR3 covers 13 residues. In germline, CDR1 is SGHKS, CDR2 YYEKEE (reference sequence). V lost 4 bases to trimming and J lost 8 bases, with 13 bases between them. Full variable domain (missing parts from reference TRBV5-5 and TRBJ2-4): DAGVTQSPTHLIKTRGQQVTLRCSPISGHKSVSWYQQVLGQGPQFIFQYYEKEERGRGNFPDRFSARQFPNYSSELNVNALLLGDSALYLCASSRAEAHIQYFGAGTRLSVL.

The J gene is TRBJ1-1, the V gene TRBV19; TRBD1 might be the D (5 bases). Germline CDR1 and CDR2: LNHDA and SQIVND (reference sequence). Trimming shortened V by 4 bases and J by 1 base, and 13 bases separated the two germline ends. The CDR3 spans 15 residues. CDR3 sequence reads: CASSKHRCPNTEAFF. The CDR3 bases are TGTGCCAGTAGTAAACACAGGTGTCCGAACACTGAAGCTTTCTTT.

This clonotype came up a few times. The CDR3 here is CASSFLGDMNTEAFF. The CDR3 DNA is TGTGCCAGCAGTTTCTTGGGGGACATGAACACTGAAGCTTTCTTT. The gene calls are TRBV28 and TRBJ1-1; maybe TRBD1 (6 bases). The germline V gene has CDR1 MDHEN and CDR2 SYDVKM. The CDR3 has 15 residues. The V and J ends lost 3 bases and 0 bases respectively, with 11 bases between them.

The rearrangement uses TRBV5-5 and TRBJ1-3; D remains ambiguous. Per germline, CDR1 SGHKS and CDR2 YYEKEE (reference sequence). The CDR3 runs 13 residues. V was cut by 2 bases and J by 6 bases, with 9 bases left in between. CDR3 DNA sequence: TGTGCCAGCAGCTTCGGCCCCTCAAACACCATATATTTT. Its protein is CASSFGPSNTIYF.

The V gene is TRBV4-2, the J gene TRBJ2-7; TRBD1 agrees at 9 bases. V shed 4 bases, J shed 0 bases, and the junction held 1 base outside the gene matches. CDR3 length: 14 residues. Per germline, CDR1 LGHNA and CDR2 YNFKEQ. CDR3 sequence reads: CASSRDRDSYEQYF. CDR3 coding DNA: TGTGCCAGCAGCCGGGACAGGGACTCCTACGAGCAGTACTTC.

J is TRBJ2-7 and V is TRBV7-6, with 10 bases lining up with TRBD1. Germline loops: CDR1 SGHVS, CDR2 FNYEAQ. The V gene end was trimmed by 5 bases and the J gene end by 3 bases; junction bases not matched to a gene: 7. This CDR3 comprises 15 residues. CDR3 DNA: TGTGCCAGCAGCCCCCGGGGACAGGGGATCTACGAGCAGTACTTC. Protein product: CASSPRGQGIYEQYF. Looking up the rest from reference TRBV7-6 and TRBJ2-7 gives the full variable domain: GAGVSQSPRYKVTKRGQDVALRCDPISGHVSLYWYRQALGQGPEFLTYFNYEAQQDKSGLPNDRFSAERPEGSISTLTIQRTEQRDSAMYRCASSPRGQGIYEQYFGPGTRLTVT.

This clonotype appeared a few times. The chain links TRBV13 to TRBJ2-3, with 9 nucleotides matching TRBD1. Germline values: CDR1 PRHDT, CDR2 FYEKMQ (reference sequence). The CDR3 consists of 15 residues. Germline trimming cut 3 bases from V and 2 bases from J; bases unmatched to any gene: 3. The CDR3 is CASSLGTGTTDTQYF. CDR3 coding DNA: TGTGCCAGCAGCTTGGGGACAGGGACCACAGATACGCAGTATTTT.

This clonotype showed up many times. The J gene is TRBJ2-3, the V gene TRBV11-2; D is uncertain. Trimming stripped 1 base from V and 3 bases from J, with 11 bases between. The CDR3 is made up of 15 amino acids. Germline V gives CDR1 SGHAT, CDR2 FQNNGV. The CDR3 loop reads CASSLGFSKTDTQYF. CDR3 DNA: TGTGCCAGCAGCTTAGGATTCTCGAAAACAGATACGCAGTATTTT. The variable domain in full, completed from reference TRBV11-2 and TRBJ2-3, reads EAGVAQSPRYKIIEKRQSVAFWCNPISGHATLYWYQQILGQGPKLLIQFQNNGVVDDSQLPKDRFSAERLKGVDSTLKIQPAKLEDSAVYLCASSLGFSKTDTQYFGPGTRLTVL.

This clonotype was seen once. The rearrangement uses TRBV27 and TRBJ2-3, with 8 bases fitting TRBD2. The V and J ends lost 6 bases and 3 bases, in that order; junction bases with no gene match: 11. The CDR3 has 16 amino acids. The V gene's germline CDR1 is MNHEY and CDR2 SMNVEV (reference sequence). This CDR3 is CASSTRTSRGTDTQYF. The CDR3 region has the DNA TGTGCCAGCAGCACCCGGACTAGCCGGGGGACAGATACGCAGTATTTT.

V gene TRBV28 combines with J gene TRBJ2-3; tentatively, D is TRBD2 (6 bases). The V and J ends lost 3 bases and 7 bases respectively, with 11 bases between them. The CDR3 extends over 13 amino acids. Germline values: CDR1 MDHEN, CDR2 SYDVKM. The CDR3 spells CASSFRLDYTQYF. The CDR3 nucleotides are TGTGCCAGCAGTTTTCGACTAGACTATACGCAGTATTTT.

The chain employs TRBV29-1 and TRBJ2-7, with TRBD2 identical over 15 bases. CDR1 is SQVTM, CDR2 ANQGSEA, per germline. The J segment lost 6 bases and the V segment lost 7 bases, leaving 7 bases of the junction unmatched. This CDR3 contains 14 residues. Here the CDR3 DNA reads TGCAGCGCCCGAGGACTAGCGGGGGGGTCCGAGCAGTACTTC. It yields the protein CSARGLAGGSEQYF.

The V gene is TRBV12-5, the J gene TRBJ2-1; 10 bases align to TRBD2. This CDR3 has 15 amino acids. Germline trimming cut 5 bases from V and 3 bases from J; bases unmatched to any gene: 4. Germline V gene sequence: CDR1 LGHNT, CDR2 FRNRAP. This CDR3 is CASGTSSGGYNEQFF. DNA of the CDR3: TGTGCTAGTGGTACTTCTAGCGGGGGCTACAATGAGCAGTTCTTC.

CDR3 DNA sequence: TGCAGCGTGAGGGGACAGGGCCTCTACGAGCAGTACTTC. Translation gives CSVRGQGLYEQYF. The chain uses TRBV29-1 and TRBJ2-7; 9 positions match TRBD1. Trimming cost V 6 bases and J 3 bases; bases outside gene matches: 6. The CDR3 spans 13 residues. In germline, CDR1 is SQVTM, CDR2 ANQGSEA.

The chain employs TRBV11-2 and TRBJ1-2, with D possibly TRBD1 on 5 matching bases. Germline V gene lookup returns CDR1 SGHAT and CDR2 FQNNGV. Between the trimmed V and J ends, which lost 2 bases and 7 bases, there was a span of 11 bases. This CDR3 is 13 amino acids long. In DNA form, the CDR3 reads TGTGCCAGCAGCTTACCGGGGGGACGTGGCTACACCTTC. It yields the protein CASSLPGGRGYTF.

The chain employs TRBV6-2 or TRBV6-3 and TRBJ1-2; D remains ambiguous. This CDR3 is 12 amino acids long. Germline CDR1 and CDR2: MNHEY and SVGEGT. Trimming left V 9 bases short and J 6 bases short, with 14 bases between. For the CDR3, the DNA is TGTGCCAGTGGAATCGGACGGGATGGCTACACCTTC. Encoded protein: CASGIGRDGYTF.

This clonotype was seen a few times. The V and J genes are TRBV24-1 and TRBJ2-2, with 7 bases matching TRBD1. J was trimmed by 0 bases and V by 4 bases; bases with no gene match: 4. CDR3 length equals 16 residues. Germline V gene data show CDR1 as KGHDR and CDR2 as SFDVKD. Written as DNA, the CDR3 is TGTGCCACCAGTGAAGTGACAGGGACGAACACCGGGGAGCTGTTTTTT. Translating gives CATSEVTGTNTGELFF.